The source of this T cell receptor beta chain is a study of beta chain features in type 1 diabetes. Every donor had blood drawn once into heparin, around 0.12 L on average. Remarks on this clone: Its specificity is unknown.

General observations from the study: Shorter TCRB CDR3s, moderately but significantly so, marked every one of the four CD4+ subsets in Type 1 diabetes patients. The study found fewer insertions and more deletions at VDJ junctions in type 1 diabetes patients. Patients' naive, central memory and regulatory TCRB repertoires appeared more alike than those of healthy donors.

Isolated RNA was reverse transcribed in full, so expressed TCRB transcripts were sequenced. Some clones are missing from TCRdb's copy, which holds only in-frame ones; the method was immunoSEQ multiplex PCR. This table holds a few hundred thousand clones, over 10% found once. Sequenced sample: naive CD4+ T cells from blood. This TCR was recovered from a woman aged 18-35 years with type 1 diabetes.

The CDR3 reads CASSLGGVKNEQFF. The DNA for the CDR3 is TGTGCCAGCAGCTTGGGGGGGGTTAAAAATGAGCAGTTCTTC. The genes are TRBV7-2 and TRBJ2-1, with 7 bases fitting TRBD2. CDR3 length: 14 amino acids. Losses at the gene ends were 3 bases for V and 7 bases for J; bases not matched to a gene: 6. Looked up from germline, CDR1 is SGHTA and CDR2 is FQGNSA.